These T cell receptor beta chains were read from a single sample in a study of radiotherapy plus CTLA-4 blockade in lung cancer. Only in-frame clones appear in the TCRdb table, and some are missing; sequencing was by immunoSEQ multiplex PCR. The sample lists about 80,000 clones; roughly 86% were seen once. Source: peripheral blood, taken from a patient treated with radiotherapy plus ipilimumab. All receptors come from a human donor with non-small cell lung cancer who had a partial response to radiotherapy plus ipilimumab. Each CDR3 is given with its conserved first and last residue. A D gene is named only where the DNA matches it firmly. Clone size appears in some rows only: once, few, many, or a class for an expanded clone.

J	size	D	V	CDR3	DNA
TRBJ1-1	.	TRBD1	TRBV15	CATSTSPGQGSENTEAFF	TGTGCCACCAGCACTTCCCCGGGACAGGGTTCGGAGAACACTGAAGCTTTCTTT
TRBJ1-2	.	.	TRBV28	CASSDQDSNYGYTF	TGTGCCAGCAGCGACCAGGACAGCAACTATGGCTACACCTTC
TRBJ1-1	.	TRBD1	TRBV6-5	CASSWDRASTEAFF	TGTGCCAGCAGTTGGGACAGGGCTTCCACTGAAGCTTTCTTT
TRBJ2-2	.	TRBD2	TRBV7-8	CASSLGRGGAGGELFF	TGTGCCAGCAGCTTAGGCCGGGGGGGGGCTGGCGGGGAGCTGTTTTTT
TRBJ2-3	.	TRBD2	TRBV14	CASSRLAGEADTQYF	TGTGCCAGCAGCCGACTAGCGGGAGAGGCAGATACGCAGTATTTT
TRBJ1-2	.	TRBD1	TRBV28	CASIPGQGNYGYTF	TGTGCCAGCATCCCCGGACAGGGTAACTATGGCTACACCTTC
TRBJ2-1	.	TRBD2	TRBV7-3	CASSLLAGGPKEEQFF	TGTGCCAGCAGCTTACTAGCGGGAGGGCCGAAGGAAGAGCAGTTCTTC
TRBJ2-3	.	TRBD2	TRBV18	CASSPGGGTDTQYF	TGTGCCAGCTCACCTGGGGGGGGCACAGATACGCAGTATTTT
TRBJ2-1	.	TRBD1	TRBV6-1	CATGGQVGAYNEQFF	TGTGCCACTGGCGGACAGGTTGGGGCTTACAATGAGCAGTTCTTC
TRBJ1-5	few	.	TRBV19	CASRYTEYQPQHF	TGTGCCAGTAGATACACAGAGTATCAGCCCCAGCATTTT
TRBJ1-2	.	.	TRBV7-8	CASSPRDTGYGYTF	TGTGCCAGCAGCCCCCGGGACACTGGATATGGCTACACCTTC
TRBJ2-4	.	.	TRBV6-5	CASSIRQAPVDIQYF	TGTGCCAGCAGTATAAGACAGGCCCCTGTGGACATTCAGTACTTC
TRBJ2-7	.	.	TRBV11-2	CASSLDWQTYEQYF	TGTGCCAGCAGCTTAGATTGGCAGACCTACGAGCAGTACTTC
TRBJ2-1	.	.	TRBV4-3	CASSQDPWEGGGGEQFF	TGCGCCAGCAGCCAAGATCCGTGGGAGGGGGGTGGTGGTGAGCAGTTCTTC
TRBJ2-1	.	TRBD2	TRBV7-3	CASSPLSSLAGYNEQFF	TGTGCCAGCAGCCCCCTCAGCTCCCTAGCGGGATACAATGAGCAGTTCTTC
TRBJ2-3	.	TRBD1	TRBV10-3	CAISEQRQGATDTQYF	TGTGCCATCAGTGAACAAAGGCAGGGGGCAACAGATACGCAGTATTTT
TRBJ2-1	.	TRBD2	TRBV6-1	CASSEGSGRRPYNEQFF	TGTGCCAGCAGTGAAGGAAGCGGGAGACGTCCTTACAATGAGCAGTTCTTC
TRBJ1-1	.	.	TRBV19	CASSIGRGIEAEAFF	TGTGCCAGTAGTATAGGCAGGGGAATTGAGGCTGAAGCTTTCTTT
TRBJ2-7	.	TRBD1	TRBV4-1	CASSQDYSGQAYEQYF	TGCGCCAGCAGCCAAGATTATTCCGGACAGGCCTACGAGCAGTACTTC
TRBJ1-3	.	.	TRBV4-1	CASSQAGQGNTIYF	TGCGCCAGCAGCCAAGCAGGGCAGGGAAACACCATATATTTT
TRBJ2-7	.	.	TRBV7-9	CASSLEFGQGGSYEQYF	TGTGCCAGCAGCTTAGAATTTGGGCAGGGAGGTTCCTACGAGCAGTACTTC
TRBJ2-1	.	.	TRBV6-4	CASSEEGNEQFF	TGTGCCAGCAGTGAGGAGGGCAATGAGCAGTTCTTC
TRBJ1-1	.	TRBD1	TRBV5-4	CASSSDRGNTEAFF	TGTGCCAGCAGCTCGGACAGGGGGAACACTGAAGCTTTCTTT
TRBJ2-1	.	TRBD2	TRBV7-2	CASSSRPSGSYNEQFF	TGTGCCAGCAGCTCCCGCCCTAGCGGGAGTTACAATGAGCAGTTCTTC
TRBJ2-1	.	TRBD2	TRBV7-7	CASSKGLAGHNEQFF	TGTGCTAGCAGCAAAGGACTAGCGGGTCACAATGAGCAGTTCTTC
TRBJ1-1	.	TRBD1	TRBV6-6	CASSYSSGQPSLEAFF	TGTGCCAGCAGTTACTCATCGGGACAGCCAAGCCTTGAAGCTTTCTTT
TRBJ1-1	.	.	TRBV15	CATSRDVATEAFF	TGTGCCACCAGCAGAGATGTAGCCACTGAAGCTTTCTTT
TRBJ2-3	.	.	TRBV11-3	CASSFAGEGDTQYF	TGTGCCAGCAGTTTTGCCGGAGAGGGAGATACGCAGTATTTT
TRBJ2-3	.	.	TRBV11-1	CASSLRGGPYTDTQYF	TGTGCCAGCAGCCTGAGGGGGGGGCCCTACACAGATACGCAGTATTTT
TRBJ2-1	.	TRBD1	TRBV2	CASSRTGVVDEQFF	TGTGCCAGCAGCAGGACAGGGGTGGTAGATGAGCAGTTCTTC
TRBJ1-1	.	TRBD1	TRBV4-1	CASSLSDRGTEAFF	TGCGCCAGCAGCCTTTCTGACAGGGGAACTGAAGCTTTCTTT
TRBJ1-4	few	.	TRBV27	CASSLRGGEKLFF	TGTGCCAGCAGTTTGAGGGGAGGTGAAAAACTGTTTTTT
TRBJ2-5	.	.	TRBV6-5	CASSRDLQETQYF	TGTGCCAGCAGTAGGGACTTACAAGAGACCCAGTACTTC
TRBJ2-2	.	.	TRBV7-2	CASSLDRLNTGELFF	TGTGCCAGCAGCCTTGACAGACTGAACACCGGGGAGCTGTTTTTT
TRBJ2-7	few	TRBD1	TRBV27	CASSPGQGITGYYEQYF	TGTGCCAGCAGCCCGGGACAGGGTATCACTGGATACTACGAGCAGTACTTC
TRBJ2-1	.	TRBD2	TRBV6-5	CAARDNSGRAEQFF	TGTGCAGCACGGGATAATAGCGGGAGGGCCGAGCAGTTCTTC
TRBJ1-5	.	.	TRBV7-7	CASSLAQNQPQHF	TGTGCTAGCAGCTTAGCTCAAAATCAGCCCCAGCATTTT
TRBJ1-5	.	TRBD1	TRBV18	CASSPPGQGAGNQPQHF	TGTGCCAGCTCACCACCGGGACAGGGTGCGGGCAATCAGCCCCAGCATTTT
TRBJ1-1	.	.	TRBV6-1	CASKQGIMNTEAFF	TGTGCCAGCAAGCAGGGGATCATGAACACTGAAGCTTTCTTT
TRBJ2-2	.	TRBD1	TRBV29-1	CSAFGQANTGELFF	TGCAGCGCCTTCGGACAGGCGAACACCGGGGAGCTGTTTTTT
TRBJ2-7	.	TRBD1	TRBV11-2	CASSEDRVAHEQYF	TGTGCCAGCAGCGAAGACAGGGTTGCACACGAGCAGTACTTC
TRBJ2-1	.	TRBD1	TRBV9	CASSPSPGQGYNEQFF	TGTGCCAGCAGTCCATCTCCGGGACAGGGGTACAATGAGCAGTTCTTC
TRBJ1-1	.	.	TRBV5-6	CASSLYQGLNTEAFF	TGTGCCAGCAGCTTGTATCAGGGATTGAACACTGAAGCTTTCTTT
TRBJ2-1	.	.	TRBV5-1	CASSPDSSSYNEQFF	TGCGCCAGCAGCCCCGATTCTAGCTCCTACAATGAGCAGTTCTTC
TRBJ1-4	.	TRBD1	TRBV19	CASTGWQGDSFGEKLFF	TGTGCCAGTACCGGGTGGCAGGGGGACTCGTTCGGCGAAAAACTGTTTTTT
TRBJ1-1	.	.	TRBV19	CASSISFGGEAFF	TGTGCCAGTAGTATCAGTTTCGGAGGTGAAGCTTTCTTT
TRBJ2-5	.	.	TRBV19	CASSPRQGRETQYF	TGTGCCAGTAGCCCACGCCAGGGCCGGGAGACCCAGTACTTC
TRBJ1-6	.	TRBD1	TRBV30	CAWSPGQGNSPLHF	TGTGCCTGGAGTCCGGGACAGGGTAATTCACCCCTCCACTTT
TRBJ1-1	.	.	TRBV15	CATSREASPYTEAFF	TGTGCCACCAGCAGAGAAGCTTCCCCGTACACTGAAGCTTTCTTT
TRBJ1-2	few	.	TRBV30	CAIALEANYGYTF	TGTGCCATCGCCCTAGAGGCTAACTATGGCTACACCTTC